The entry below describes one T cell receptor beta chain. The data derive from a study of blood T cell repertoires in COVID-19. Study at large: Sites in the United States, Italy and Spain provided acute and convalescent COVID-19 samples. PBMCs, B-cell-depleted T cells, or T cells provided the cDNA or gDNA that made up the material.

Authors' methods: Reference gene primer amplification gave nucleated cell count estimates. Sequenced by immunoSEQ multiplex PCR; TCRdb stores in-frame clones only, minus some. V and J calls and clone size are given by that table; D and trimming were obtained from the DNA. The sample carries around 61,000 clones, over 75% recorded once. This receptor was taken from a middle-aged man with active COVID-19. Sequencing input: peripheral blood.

Here the CDR3 DNA reads TGCGCCAGCAGTGAGTCGAGGGAGACCCAGTACTTC. It codes for CASSESRETQYF. This chain connects TRBV10-1 to TRBJ2-5; D is undetermined. This CDR3 comprises 12 residues. Germline CDR1 is WNHNN and CDR2 is SYGVQD (reference sequence). V was clipped by 0 bases and J by 5 bases, with 4 bases between them.